This T cell receptor (beta chain) was sequenced for a study of T-cell memory formation after mild COVID-19. Looking at the study overall: TCR clusters were largely donor specific.

MiXCR, applied by TCRdb to the 5' RACE reads, yields one record per CDR3 protein. The sample gives around 470,000 distinct CDR3 sequences, over 15% of which show up once; 7.5% to 9.5% is in the top ten. Turning to this clonotype: No antigen is known for it.

Germline V lookup: CDR1 SGDLS, CDR2 YYNGEE. V dropped 2 bases and J dropped 0; count of bases not matched to a gene: 2. The CDR3 extends over 15 amino acids. Overall study results and limits: Within pre-infection memory, some responding clones were found, suggesting cross-reactive memory joined.

This sequence was found in an adult woman who had mild COVID-19 (a few samples of this study predate the infection). Cell type and time point are not known. The J gene is TRBJ1-1, the V gene TRBV9; 9 nucleotides line up with TRBD1. Sequenced sample: PBMCs or a T cell subset sorted from them (not recorded which). CDR3 sequence: CASSVGTGLNTEAFF. The CDR3 DNA sequence: TGTGCCAGCAGCGTCGGGACAGGGCTGAACACTGAAGCTTTCTTT.